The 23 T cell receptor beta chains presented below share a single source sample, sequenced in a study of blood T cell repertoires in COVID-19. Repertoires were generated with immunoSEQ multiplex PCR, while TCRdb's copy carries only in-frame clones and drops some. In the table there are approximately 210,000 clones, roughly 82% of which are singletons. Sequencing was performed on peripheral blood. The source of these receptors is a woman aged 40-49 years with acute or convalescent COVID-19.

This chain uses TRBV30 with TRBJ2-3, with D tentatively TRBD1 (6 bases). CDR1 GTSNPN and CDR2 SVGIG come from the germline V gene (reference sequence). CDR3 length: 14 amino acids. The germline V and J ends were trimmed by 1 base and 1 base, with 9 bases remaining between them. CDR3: CAWSEGVGTDTQYF. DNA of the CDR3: TGTGCCTGGAGTGAGGGGGTGGGCACAGATACGCAGTATTTT.

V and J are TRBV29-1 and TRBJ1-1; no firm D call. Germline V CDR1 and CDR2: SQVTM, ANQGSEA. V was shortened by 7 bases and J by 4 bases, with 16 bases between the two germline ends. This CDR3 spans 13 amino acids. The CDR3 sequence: CSAYRVQSTEAFF. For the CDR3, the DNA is TGCAGCGCATACCGGGTCCAGAGCACTGAAGCTTTCTTT.

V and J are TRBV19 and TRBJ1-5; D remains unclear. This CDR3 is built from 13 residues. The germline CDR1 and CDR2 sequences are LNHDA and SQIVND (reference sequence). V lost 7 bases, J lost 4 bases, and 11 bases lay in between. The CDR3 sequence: CASTLSGNQPQHF. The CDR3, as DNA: TGTGCCAGTACCCTCTCGGGGAATCAGCCCCAGCATTTT.

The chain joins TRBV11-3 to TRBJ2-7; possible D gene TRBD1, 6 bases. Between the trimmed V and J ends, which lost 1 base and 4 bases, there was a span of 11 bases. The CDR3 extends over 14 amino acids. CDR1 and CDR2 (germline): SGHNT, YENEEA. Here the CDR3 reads CASSLVARGYEQYF. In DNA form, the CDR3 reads TGTGCCAGCAGCTTAGTGGCCAGGGGTTACGAGCAGTACTTC.

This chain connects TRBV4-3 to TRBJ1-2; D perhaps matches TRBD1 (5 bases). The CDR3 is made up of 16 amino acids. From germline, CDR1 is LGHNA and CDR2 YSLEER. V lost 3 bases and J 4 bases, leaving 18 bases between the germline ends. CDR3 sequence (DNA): TGCGCCAGCAGCCAGTCCAGGGATTCTCGCTTCTATGGCTACACCTTC. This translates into CASSQSRDSRFYGYTF.

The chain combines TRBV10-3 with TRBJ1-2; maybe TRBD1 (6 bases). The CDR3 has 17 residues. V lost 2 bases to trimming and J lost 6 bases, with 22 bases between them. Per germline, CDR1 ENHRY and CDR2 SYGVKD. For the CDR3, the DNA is TGTGCCATCAGTGAGAGAGGGGGAGGGGCGAAAAAGGATGGCTACACCTTC. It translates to CAISERGGGAKKDGYTF.

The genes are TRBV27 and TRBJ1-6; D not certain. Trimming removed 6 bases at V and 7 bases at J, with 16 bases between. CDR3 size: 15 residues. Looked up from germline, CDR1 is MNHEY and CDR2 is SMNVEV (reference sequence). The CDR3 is CASSQRAPANSPLHF. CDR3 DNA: TGTGCCAGCAGCCAGCGCGCGCCCGCAAATTCACCCCTCCACTTT.

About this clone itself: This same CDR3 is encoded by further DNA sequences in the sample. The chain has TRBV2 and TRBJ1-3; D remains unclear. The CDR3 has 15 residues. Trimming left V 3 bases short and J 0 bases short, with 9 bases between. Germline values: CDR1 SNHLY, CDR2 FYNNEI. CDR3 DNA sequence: TGTGCCAGCAGTGATCAGGTCCTCTCTGGAAACACCATATATTTT. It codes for CASSDQVLSGNTIYF.

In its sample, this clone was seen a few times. The DNA of the CDR3 is TGTGCCAGCAGTTTAGGGGGGTTAGGGAGGGACAATGAGCAGTTCTTC. Its translation is CASSLGGLGRDNEQFF. V is TRBV27 and J is TRBJ2-1, with 7 bases fitting TRBD2. CDR3 length equals 16 residues. CDR1 and CDR2 from the germline V gene are MNHEY and SMNVEV (reference sequence). Trimming removed 2 bases from V and 5 bases from J; junction bases left unmatched: 9.

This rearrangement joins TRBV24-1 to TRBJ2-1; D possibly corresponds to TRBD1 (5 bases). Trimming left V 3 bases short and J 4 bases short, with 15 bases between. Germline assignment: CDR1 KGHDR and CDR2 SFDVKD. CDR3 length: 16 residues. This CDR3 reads CATSDPTGDGYNEQFF. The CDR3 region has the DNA TGTGCCACCAGTGATCCCACAGGCGACGGGTACAATGAGCAGTTCTTC.

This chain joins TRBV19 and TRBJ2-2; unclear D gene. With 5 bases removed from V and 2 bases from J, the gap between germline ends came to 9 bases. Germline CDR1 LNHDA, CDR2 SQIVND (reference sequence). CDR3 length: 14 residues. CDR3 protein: CASSPRQNTGELFF. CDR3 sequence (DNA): TGTGCCAGTAGTCCACGACAAAACACCGGGGAGCTGTTTTTT.

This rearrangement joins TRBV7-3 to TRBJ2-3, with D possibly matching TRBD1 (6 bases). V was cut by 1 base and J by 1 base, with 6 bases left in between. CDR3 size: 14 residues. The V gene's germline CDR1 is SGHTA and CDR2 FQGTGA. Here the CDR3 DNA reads TGTGCCAGCAGCTTAAGGGGGCGCACAGATACGCAGTATTTT. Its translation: CASSLRGRTDTQYF. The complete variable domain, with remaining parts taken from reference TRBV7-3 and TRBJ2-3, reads GAGVSQTPSNKVTEKGKYVELRCDPISGHTALYWYRQSLGQGPEFLIYFQGTGAADDSGLPNDRFFAVRPEGSVSTLKIQRTERGDSAVYLCASSLRGRTDTQYFGPGTRLTVL.

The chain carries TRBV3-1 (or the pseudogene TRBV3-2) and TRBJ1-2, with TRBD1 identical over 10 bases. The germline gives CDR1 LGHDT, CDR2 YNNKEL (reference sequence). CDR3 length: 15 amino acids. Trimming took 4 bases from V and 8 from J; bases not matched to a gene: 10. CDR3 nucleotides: TGTGCCAGCAGCCGCCTCCAGACAGGGGGCGAGGGCTACACCTTC. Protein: CASSRLQTGGEGYTF.

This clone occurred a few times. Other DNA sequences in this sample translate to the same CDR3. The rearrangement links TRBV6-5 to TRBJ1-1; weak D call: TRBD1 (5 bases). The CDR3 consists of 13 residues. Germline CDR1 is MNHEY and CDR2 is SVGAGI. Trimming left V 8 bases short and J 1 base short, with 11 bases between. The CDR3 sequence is CASSTGRNTEAFF. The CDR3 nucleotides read TGTGCCAGCTCAACAGGCCGGAACACTGAAGCTTTCTTT.

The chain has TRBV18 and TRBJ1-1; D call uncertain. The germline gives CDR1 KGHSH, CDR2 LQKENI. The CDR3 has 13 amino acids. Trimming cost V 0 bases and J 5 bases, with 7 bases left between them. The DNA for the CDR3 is TGTGCCAGCTCACCACCAGAGCGTACTGAAGCTTTCTTT. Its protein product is CASSPPERTEAFF.

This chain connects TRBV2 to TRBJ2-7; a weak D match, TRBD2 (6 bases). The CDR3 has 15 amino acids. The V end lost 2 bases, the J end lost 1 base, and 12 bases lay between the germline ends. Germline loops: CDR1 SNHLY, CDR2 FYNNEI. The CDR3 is CASSELAGFSYEQYF. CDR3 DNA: TGTGCCAGCAGTGAACTCGCGGGGTTTTCCTACGAGCAGTACTTC. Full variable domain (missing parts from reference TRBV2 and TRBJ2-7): EPEVTQTPSHQVTQMGQEVILRCVPISNHLYFYWYRQILGQKVEFLVSFYNNEISEKSEIFDDQFSVERPDGSNFTLKIRSTKLEDSAMYFCASSELAGFSYEQYFGPGTRLTVT.

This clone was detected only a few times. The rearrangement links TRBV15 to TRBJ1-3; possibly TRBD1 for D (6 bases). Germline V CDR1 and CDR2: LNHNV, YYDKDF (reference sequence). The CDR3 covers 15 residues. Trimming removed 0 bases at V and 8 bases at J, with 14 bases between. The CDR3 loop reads CATSRDNRASDTIYF. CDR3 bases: TGTGCCACCAGCAGAGACAACAGGGCTAGTGACACCATATATTTT.

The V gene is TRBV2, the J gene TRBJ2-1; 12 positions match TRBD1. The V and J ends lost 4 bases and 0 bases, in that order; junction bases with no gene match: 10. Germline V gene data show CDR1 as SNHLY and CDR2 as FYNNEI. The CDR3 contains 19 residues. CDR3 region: CASSGVGTGGVSSYNEQFF. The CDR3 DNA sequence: TGTGCCAGCAGTGGGGTGGGGACAGGGGGCGTTAGCTCCTACAATGAGCAGTTCTTC.

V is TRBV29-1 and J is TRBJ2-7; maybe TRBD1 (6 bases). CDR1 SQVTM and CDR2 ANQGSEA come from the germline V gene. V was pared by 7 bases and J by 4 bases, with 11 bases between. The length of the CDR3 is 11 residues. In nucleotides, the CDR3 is TGCAGCGCCCGAGGGGGTTACGAGCAGTACTTC. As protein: CSARGGYEQYF.

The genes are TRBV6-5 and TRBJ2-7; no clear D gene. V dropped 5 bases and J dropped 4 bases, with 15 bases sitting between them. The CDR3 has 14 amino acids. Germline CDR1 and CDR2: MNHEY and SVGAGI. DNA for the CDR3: TGTGCCAGCAGTCCTATGAGAAGAGAATACGAGCAGTACTTC. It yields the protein CASSPMRREYEQYF.

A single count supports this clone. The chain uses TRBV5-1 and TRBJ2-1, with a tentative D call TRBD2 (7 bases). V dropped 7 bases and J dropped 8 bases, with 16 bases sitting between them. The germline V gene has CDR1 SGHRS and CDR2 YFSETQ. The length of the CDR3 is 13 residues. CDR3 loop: CASSLGGPDEQFF. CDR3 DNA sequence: TGCGCCAGCTCCCTGGGGGGGCCGGATGAGCAGTTCTTC.

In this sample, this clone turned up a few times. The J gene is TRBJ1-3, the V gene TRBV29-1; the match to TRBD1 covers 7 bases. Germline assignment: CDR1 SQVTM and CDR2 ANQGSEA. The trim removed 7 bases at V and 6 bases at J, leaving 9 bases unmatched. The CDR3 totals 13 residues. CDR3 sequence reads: CSANGQGENTIYF. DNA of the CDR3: TGCAGCGCTAATGGCCAGGGGGAAAACACCATATATTTT.

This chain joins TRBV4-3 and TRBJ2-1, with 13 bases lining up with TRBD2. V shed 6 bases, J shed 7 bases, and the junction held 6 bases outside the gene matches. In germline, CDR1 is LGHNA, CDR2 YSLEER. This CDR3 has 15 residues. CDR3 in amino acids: CASSQLAGGDNEQFF. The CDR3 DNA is TGCGCCAGCAGTCAACTAGCGGGAGGGGATAATGAGCAGTTCTTC.